Presented here are 18 T cell receptor beta chains from one specimen sequenced in a study of brain T cells in children with intractable seizures. Clones were sequenced by immunoSEQ multiplex PCR, and TCRdb holds only the in-frame ones, with some missing. This repertoire shows about 64,000 clones, about 96% found once; its top ten account for 0.35% to 0.4%. Sequencing used peripheral blood, obtained at surgery. The receptors derive from a boy younger than two with focal cortical dysplasia and intractable seizures.

This clone was observed once. This chain joins TRBV11-2 and TRBJ1-3; tentative D call: TRBD1 (5 bases). The germline gives CDR1 SGHAT, CDR2 FQNNGV. CDR3 size: 14 residues. The germline V and J ends were trimmed by 5 bases and 2 bases, with 10 bases remaining between them. The CDR3 spells CASSLGGAGNTIYF. The CDR3, as DNA: TGTGCCAGCAGCCTTGGGGGGGCTGGAAACACCATATATTTT.

The chain links TRBV27 to TRBJ2-1; D uncertain. The CDR3 loop spans 14 amino acids. CDR1 MNHEY and CDR2 SMNVEV come from the germline V gene (reference sequence). The ends were cut back, 6 bases at V and 12 bases at J, with 21 bases in the middle. As DNA, the CDR3 is TGTGCCAGCAGCTACACCCCCAAAACTCCAGGGCAGTTCTTC. Protein sequence: CASSYTPKTPGQFF.

V usage is TRBV4-2 and J usage is TRBJ2-7; TRBD2 matches at 11 bases. Germline lookup yields CDR1 LGHNA and CDR2 YNFKEQ. This CDR3 region has 16 residues. V was clipped by 0 bases and J by 2 bases; unmatched bases: 3. The CDR3 reads CASSQDGTSGPYEQYF. The CDR3 bases are TGTGCCAGCAGCCAAGATGGGACTAGCGGACCCTACGAGCAGTACTTC.

In the case of this clone: Within the sample, other DNA sequences also encode this same CDR3. The chain employs TRBV19 and TRBJ2-6; D gene uncertain. V lost 1 base and J 4 bases, leaving 5 bases between the germline ends. CDR1 LNHDA and CDR2 SQIVND come from the germline V gene (reference sequence). This CDR3 has 14 amino acids. The CDR3 DNA follows: TGTGCCAGTAGTATAGCTTCAGGGGCCAACGTCCTGACTTTC. It specifies CASSIASGANVLTF.

This chain uses TRBV6-6 with TRBJ1-3; maybe TRBD1 (6 bases). V dropped 4 bases and J dropped 2 bases, with 9 bases sitting between them. Germline V gene data show CDR1 as MNHNY and CDR2 as SVGAGI (reference sequence). This CDR3 region has 14 residues. For the CDR3, the DNA is TGTGCCAGCAGTTGGCGACAGGCTGGAAACACCATATATTTT. It codes for CASSWRQAGNTIYF.

The chain combines TRBV2 with TRBJ1-3, with D tentatively TRBD1 (5 bases). This CDR3 spans 16 amino acids. CDR1 and CDR2 (germline): SNHLY, FYNNEI. V lost 2 bases and J 2 bases, leaving 13 bases between the germline ends. CDR3 in DNA: TGTGCCAGCAGTGAACCCAAAGGGACTGCTGGAAACACCATATATTTT. This codes for CASSEPKGTAGNTIYF.

The CDR3 protein is CASSVGDRGSNIQYF. CDR3 nucleotide sequence: TGTGCCAGCAGTGTCGGGGACAGGGGATCAAACATTCAGTACTTC. This chain uses TRBV25-1 with TRBJ2-4, with 10 bases lining up with TRBD1. CDR1 is MGHDK, CDR2 SYGVNS, per germline. V lost 4 bases, J lost 6 bases, and 6 bases stayed unmatched. The CDR3 loop spans 15 amino acids.

The J gene is TRBJ2-7, the V gene TRBV7-2; D unresolved. This CDR3 region has 15 residues. Looked up from germline, CDR1 is SGHTA and CDR2 is FQGNSA. Trimming cost V 1 base and J 0 bases, with 10 bases left between them. The CDR3 region has the DNA TGTGCCAGCAGCTTAGATATGGCAGCCTCCTACGAGCAGTACTTC. Protein product: CASSLDMAASYEQYF.

In DNA form, the CDR3 reads TGTGCCAGTAGTATCGTATATTCTGAGCAGTTCTTC. Amino acid sequence: CASSIVYSEQFF. The rearrangement joins TRBV19 to TRBJ2-1; D unresolved. The CDR3 spans 12 residues. Looked up from germline, CDR1 is LNHDA and CDR2 is SQIVND (reference sequence). V shed 3 bases and J shed 9 bases, with 9 bases lying between them.

V is TRBV5-1 and J is TRBJ1-6; 8 positions match TRBD1. Germline loops: CDR1 SGHRS, CDR2 YFSETQ. The CDR3 sequence is 15 residues long. V shed 0 bases, J shed 7 bases, and the junction held 3 bases outside the gene matches. CDR3 in amino acids: CASSLVNRGNSPLHF. The CDR3 DNA reads TGCGCCAGCAGCTTGGTCAACAGGGGGAATTCACCCCTCCACTTT.

The V gene is TRBV4-1, the J gene TRBJ1-4; no reliable D call. The V gene lost 4 bases and the J gene lost 8 bases, with 11 bases spanning the gap. The germline V gene has CDR1 MGHRA and CDR2 YSYEKL. The CDR3 contains 13 residues. The CDR3 sequence is CASSPWIREKLFF. CDR3 DNA: TGCGCCAGCAGCCCCTGGATCCGGGAAAAACTGTTTTTT.

This chain uses TRBV27 with TRBJ2-7; D unresolved. V was clipped by 0 bases and J by 4 bases, with 13 bases between them. This CDR3 comprises 15 residues. CDR1 is MNHEY, CDR2 SMNVEV, per germline (reference sequence). CDR3 sequence (DNA): TGTGCCAGCAGTTTATCGAGGCCATTGGGATACGAGCAGTACTTC. Protein sequence: CASSLSRPLGYEQYF.

The V gene is TRBV5-1, the J gene TRBJ2-3; the match to TRBD1 covers 7 bases. Trimming took 5 bases from V and 4 from J; bases not matched to a gene: 7. The CDR3 runs 14 residues. In germline, CDR1 is SGHRS, CDR2 YFSETQ. The DNA for the CDR3 is TGCGCCAGCAGTTTTACAGGGGCCCCAGATACGCAGTATTTT. Amino acid sequence: CASSFTGAPDTQYF.

The V call is TRBV2, the J call TRBJ2-5; the D gene is possibly TRBD2 (7 bases). CDR1 is SNHLY, CDR2 FYNNEI, per germline. The CDR3 runs to 15 residues. V lost 0 bases to trimming and J lost 5 bases, with 13 bases between them. The CDR3, as DNA: TGTGCCAGCAGTGAAGCGCTCGGGGGGCCTGAGACCCAGTACTTC. Its translation: CASSEALGGPETQYF. The whole variable domain, filled in from reference TRBV2 and TRBJ2-5, reads EPEVTQTPSHQVTQMGQEVILRCVPISNHLYFYWYRQILGQKVEFLVSFYNNEISEKSEIFDDQFSVERPDGSNFTLKIRSTKLEDSAMYFCASSEALGGPETQYFGPGTRLLVL.

V usage is TRBV11-2 and J usage is TRBJ2-5, with D maybe TRBD1 (5 bases). Trimming cost V 0 bases and J 1 base, with 9 bases left between them. CDR1 and CDR2 from the germline V gene are SGHAT and FQNNGV. This CDR3 region has 15 residues. Here the CDR3 DNA reads TGTGCCAGCAGCTTAGAGTTGGGGCTCCAAGAGACCCAGTACTTC. This codes for CASSLELGLQETQYF. Combining the CDR3 with reference TRBV11-2 and TRBJ2-5 gives the whole variable domain EAGVAQSPRYKIIEKRQSVAFWCNPISGHATLYWYQQILGQGPKLLIQFQNNGVVDDSQLPKDRFSAERLKGVDSTLKIQPAKLEDSAVYLCASSLELGLQETQYFGPGTRLLVL.

This chain connects TRBV7-8 to TRBJ2-6, with TRBD2 identical over 10 bases. Germline CDR1 and CDR2: SGHVS and FQNEAQ. V trimming: 2 bases; J trimming: 1 base; junction bases outside the gene matches: 2. The CDR3 has 17 amino acids. The CDR3 spells CASSLPSGSSGANVLTF. CDR3 sequence (DNA): TGTGCCAGCAGCTTACCTAGCGGGAGTTCTGGGGCCAACGTCCTGACTTTC.

This chain uses TRBV18 with TRBJ1-1; tentatively, D is TRBD1 (5 bases). The CDR3 loop spans 16 amino acids. V was pared by 1 base and J by 2 bases, with 14 bases between. Germline V CDR1 and CDR2: KGHSH, LQKENI. The CDR3 spells CASSPLPQGPNTEAFF. The CDR3 DNA sequence: TGTGCCAGCTCACCACTCCCTCAGGGACCCAACACTGAAGCTTTCTTT.

In this sample, this clone turned up once. The chain has TRBV5-1 and TRBJ2-2, with 7 bases matching TRBD1. J lost 1 base, V lost 4 bases, and 7 bases had no gene match. There are 16 residues in the CDR3. The germline V gene has CDR1 SGHRS and CDR2 YFSETQ. The DNA for the CDR3 is TGCGCCAGCAGCCCCAGACAGGGTAGGAACACCGGGGAGCTGTTTTTT. This gives the protein CASSPRQGRNTGELFF.